Listed here are 26 T cell receptor beta chains from one sample, sequenced in a study of blood T cell repertoires in COVID-19 (dated by TCRdb to the early 2020s). Library method: the immunoSEQ multiplex PCR assay. Sourced from immuneACCESS, this table was stored by TCRdb with only in-frame sequences that have V and J called. A share of the clones is absent; for the studies checked, an unresolved V gene accounts for under half, and the remainder has no known explanation. Recorded for this sample are about 280,000 clones; around 85% of them occurred a single time. Clones ranked in the top ten supply about 2.3% of the sample. Sequenced sample: PBMCs or T cells enriched from blood (not recorded which). These receptors were obtained from a woman aged 50 to 60 who had recovered from COVID-19.

The V gene is TRBV4-3, the J gene TRBJ2-3, with D possibly being TRBD2 (6 bases). The germline V and J ends were trimmed by 1 base and 0 bases, with 11 bases remaining between them. The CDR3 sequence is 16 residues long. Germline values: CDR1 LGHNA, CDR2 YSLEER. In DNA form, the CDR3 reads TGCGCCAGCAGCCAAGCAATAGCGGAAAGCACAGATACGCAGTATTTT. Protein sequence: CASSQAIAESTDTQYF.

The rearrangement uses TRBV19 and TRBJ2-5; 8 nucleotides match TRBD2. The junction had 12 bases not matched to a gene; V was cut back by 7 bases and J by 2 bases. Germline CDR1 is LNHDA and CDR2 is SQIVND (reference sequence). The CDR3 runs 16 residues. Written as DNA, the CDR3 is TGTGCCAGTACCCCGCGCGGGGGGCAGCTTCAAGAGACCCAGTACTTC. It codes for CASTPRGGQLQETQYF.

The V call is TRBV6-5, the J call TRBJ1-3; D possibly corresponds to TRBD1 (5 bases). V dropped 2 bases and J dropped 4 bases, with 6 bases sitting between them. This CDR3 contains 13 residues. Per germline, CDR1 MNHEY and CDR2 SVGAGI. CDR3 in DNA: TGTGCCAGCAGTTACGACAGCGGAAACACCATATATTTT. It yields the protein CASSYDSGNTIYF.

The chain recombines TRBV5-8 with TRBJ1-5; D uncertain. Germline loops: CDR1 SGHTS, CDR2 YDEGEE. CDR3 length equals 17 residues. Trimming left V 2 bases short and J 0 bases short, with 15 bases between. In DNA, the CDR3 is TGTGCCAGCAGCTTTGGGCGAAGTCCACTTAGCAATCAGCCCCAGCATTTT. It codes for CASSFGRSPLSNQPQHF.

This clone has a handful of counts. The J gene is TRBJ1-1, the V gene TRBV30; tentative D call: TRBD1 (6 bases). The germline V gene has CDR1 GTSNPN and CDR2 SVGIG (reference sequence). The germline V and J ends were trimmed by 3 bases and 5 bases, with 13 bases remaining between them. The CDR3 spans 13 residues. The DNA for the CDR3 is TGTGCCTGGAGAAACAGGGCGCGGACTGAAGCTTTCTTT. This translates into CAWRNRARTEAFF.

The chain combines TRBV3-1 (or the pseudogene TRBV3-2) with TRBJ1-1, with 8 bases identical to TRBD1. The junction had 4 bases not matched to a gene; V was cut back by 4 bases and J by 0 bases. Per germline, CDR1 LGHDT and CDR2 YNNKEL (reference sequence). The CDR3 extends over 15 amino acids. The CDR3 is CASSPADRVNTEAFF. CDR3 DNA: TGTGCCAGCAGCCCAGCGGACAGGGTGAACACTGAAGCTTTCTTT.

The chain has TRBV27 and TRBJ1-2, with D uncertain. Germline V gene data show CDR1 as MNHEY and CDR2 as SMNVEV (reference sequence). This CDR3 contains 13 residues. Trimming pared 6 bases from V and 4 bases from J, leaving 12 bases between. The CDR3 DNA reads as TGTGCCAGCAGCCTCCAGCGTGGCTATGGCTACACCTTC. Translation gives CASSLQRGYGYTF.

The genes are TRBV5-1 and TRBJ1-4, with 7 bases that match TRBD1. V was pared by 1 base and J by 3 bases, with 3 bases of the junction left unmatched. Per the germline V gene, CDR1 is SGHRS and CDR2 is YFSETQ. This CDR3 is 15 amino acids long. The CDR3 region is CASSLQGEPNEKLFF. In nucleotides, the CDR3 is TGCGCCAGCAGCTTGCAGGGGGAACCTAATGAAAAACTGTTTTTT. Variable domain in full (rest from reference TRBV5-1 and TRBJ1-4): KAGVTQTPRYLIKTRGQQVTLSCSPISGHRSVSWYQQTPGQGLQFLFEYFSETQRNKGNFPGRFSGRQFSNSRSEMNVSTLELGDSALYLCASSLQGEPNEKLFFGSGTQLSVL.

This chain links TRBV28 with TRBJ1-2, with a possible D match to TRBD1 (6 bases). Germline V gene lookup returns CDR1 MDHEN and CDR2 SYDVKM. The CDR3 spans 15 residues. With 3 bases removed from V and 7 bases from J, the gap between germline ends came to 18 bases. The CDR3 loop is CASSFAQGKIGGYTF. The CDR3 nucleotides read TGTGCCAGCAGTTTTGCCCAGGGGAAAATAGGTGGCTACACCTTC.

The chain employs TRBV5-1 and TRBJ2-5; 8 nucleotides match TRBD1. Per germline, CDR1 SGHRS and CDR2 YFSETQ. Trimming took 1 base from V and 10 from J; bases not matched to a gene: 9. The CDR3 length is 14 residues. CDR3: CASSLPGTGRIQYF. The CDR3 DNA reads TGCGCCAGCAGCTTGCCCGGGACAGGTCGAATCCAGTACTTC.

The rearrangement links TRBV6-5 to TRBJ2-1, with TRBD1 identical over 7 bases. V dropped 6 bases and J dropped 5; count of bases not matched to a gene: 7. The germline V gene encodes CDR1 MNHEY and CDR2 SVGAGI. CDR3 length equals 14 residues. CDR3 sequence reads: CASRRTGADNEQFF. CDR3 DNA sequence: TGTGCCAGCAGAAGGACAGGAGCTGACAATGAGCAGTTCTTC.

V gene TRBV4-1 combines with J gene TRBJ1-1; no reliable D call. The CDR3 sequence is 15 residues long. The V and J ends lost 1 base and 0 bases respectively, with 9 bases between them. Germline CDR1 reads MGHRA; CDR2 reads YSYEKL. The CDR3 DNA reads as TGCGCCAGCAGCCAAGTTTGGCAGGTGAACACTGAAGCTTTCTTT. Translated, it gives CASSQVWQVNTEAFF.

The genes are TRBV6-5 and TRBJ1-2; tentatively, D is TRBD1 (6 bases). The CDR3 covers 14 residues. Trimming took off 7 bases at V and 2 bases at J, with 14 bases between the two ends. CDR1 and CDR2 (germline): MNHEY, SVGAGI. CDR3 DNA sequence: TGTGCCAGCAAGGGGACACTCGGAAACTATGGCTACACCTTC. Translated: CASKGTLGNYGYTF.

In its sample, this clone was seen once. This chain links TRBV6-6 with TRBJ2-1; TRBD2 might be the D (6 bases). The CDR3 loop spans 15 amino acids. Trimming took off 5 bases at V and 3 bases at J, with 14 bases between the two ends. The germline gives CDR1 MNHNY, CDR2 SVGAGI (reference sequence). CDR3 DNA: TGTGCCAGCAGTCCCGGGACTCAAATCTACAATGAGCAGTTCTTC. It specifies CASSPGTQIYNEQFF.

The chain links TRBV10-1 to TRBJ2-1; 8 bases align to TRBD2. V dropped 2 bases and J dropped 15; count of bases not matched to a gene: 9. The CDR3 sequence is 13 residues long. Germline V gene sequence: CDR1 WNHNN, CDR2 SYGVQD (reference sequence). The CDR3 here is CASSEIRAGAVFF. The CDR3 nucleotides are TGCGCCAGCAGTGAGATTAGAGCGGGAGCGGTGTTCTTC.

The chain recombines TRBV3-1 (or the pseudogene TRBV3-2) with TRBJ1-1; D unresolved. This CDR3 contains 11 residues. The germline V gene has CDR1 LGHDT and CDR2 YNNKEL (reference sequence). V was pared by 3 bases and J by 9 bases, with 8 bases between. The CDR3 DNA reads as TGTGCCAGCAGCCATACCGGTCAAGCTTTCTTT. Its protein is CASSHTGQAFF.

The chain employs TRBV5-1 and TRBJ1-1; D call uncertain. The CDR3 loop spans 15 amino acids. Germline V CDR1 and CDR2: SGHRS, YFSETQ. Trimming left V 6 bases short and J 3 bases short, with 18 bases between. In DNA, the CDR3 is TGCGCCAGCATGTTGGGCGACGGCCCATACACTGAAGCTTTCTTT. Its protein product is CASMLGDGPYTEAFF. Combining the CDR3 with reference TRBV5-1 and TRBJ1-1 gives the whole variable domain KAGVTQTPRYLIKTRGQQVTLSCSPISGHRSVSWYQQTPGQGLQFLFEYFSETQRNKGNFPGRFSGRQFSNSRSEMNVSTLELGDSALYLCASMLGDGPYTEAFFGQGTRLTVV.

The chain has TRBV5-4 and TRBJ1-2; no firm D call. CDR1 is SGHNT, CDR2 YYREEE, per germline (reference sequence). V gave up 3 bases and J gave up 2 bases, with 8 bases separating them. CDR3 length equals 13 residues. DNA of the CDR3: TGTGCCAGCAGCTCAGTACAGAACTATGGCTACACCTTC. Residues: CASSSVQNYGYTF.

The chain couples TRBV7-6 to TRBJ2-1; maybe TRBD2 (6 bases). CDR1 is SGHVS, CDR2 FNYEAQ, per germline. The CDR3 covers 14 residues. The V and J ends lost 1 base and 9 bases respectively, with 13 bases between them. As DNA, the CDR3 is TGTGCCAGCAGCTTAGGGTTTCAAGCGGGTGAGCAGTTCTTC. Protein sequence: CASSLGFQAGEQFF.

This clone was counted a few times. The chain couples TRBV29-1 to TRBJ2-1, with 7 nucleotides matching TRBD2. Trimming at V came to 8 bases and at J to 0 bases, leaving 7 bases not matched to a gene. Germline V lookup: CDR1 SQVTM, CDR2 ANQGSEA. CDR3 size: 14 residues. CDR3 bases: TGCAGCATCCTACTAGCGTCCTCCTACAATGAGCAGTTCTTC. Protein sequence: CSILLASSYNEQFF.

The chain couples TRBV5-5 to TRBJ2-3; D is unclear. CDR3 size: 14 residues. Between the trimmed V and J ends, which lost 2 bases and 4 bases, there was a span of 11 bases. From germline, CDR1 is SGHKS and CDR2 YYEKEE (reference sequence). The CDR3 loop is CASSFPRIADTQYF. The CDR3 nucleotides are TGTGCCAGCAGCTTCCCGAGGATTGCAGATACGCAGTATTTT.

The V call is TRBV7-8, the J call TRBJ1-5; 7 positions match TRBD1. This CDR3 has 14 amino acids. Trimming removed 5 bases from V and 5 bases from J; junction bases left unmatched: 6. CDR1 and CDR2 (germline): SGHVS, FQNEAQ. The CDR3: CASSHGQVDQPQHF. CDR3 bases: TGTGCCAGCAGCCACGGACAGGTTGATCAGCCCCAGCATTTT.

This clone has just one count. This chain joins TRBV5-1 and TRBJ2-1, with TRBD2 matching 11 bases. The germline V gene encodes CDR1 SGHRS and CDR2 YFSETQ. The CDR3 runs 15 residues. Unmatched junction bases numbered 4, after V lost 4 bases and J lost 4 bases. CDR3 DNA: TGCGCCAGCAGCCCAACTAGCGGGAGATACAATGAGCAGTTCTTC. This gives the protein CASSPTSGRYNEQFF.

The rearrangement joins TRBV6-5 to TRBJ1-1, with D maybe TRBD1 (5 bases). Germline lookup yields CDR1 MNHEY and CDR2 SVGAGI. The CDR3 runs to 14 residues. V lost 8 bases, J lost 3 bases, and 16 bases lay in between. CDR3 amino acids: CASRLRQGYTEAFF. The CDR3 nucleotides are TGTGCCAGCCGTCTCCGGCAGGGATACACTGAAGCTTTCTTT.

This chain links TRBV5-6 with TRBJ1-5; TRBD1 aligns across 10 bases. The CDR3 has 15 amino acids. V gave up 0 bases and J gave up 7 bases; unmatched junction bases: 4. Germline V gene lookup returns CDR1 SGHDT and CDR2 YYEEEE. The CDR3 DNA sequence: TGTGCCAGCAGCTTGGGGGGGACAGGGGACCAGCCCCAGCATTTT. Translating gives CASSLGGTGDQPQHF.

The count of this clone is one. This chain joins TRBV2 and TRBJ1-4, with 8 positions matching TRBD1. The CDR3 covers 14 residues. After removal of 6 bases from V and 3 bases from J, the junction contained 3 bases not matched to a gene. In germline, CDR1 is SNHLY, CDR2 FYNNEI. CDR3 residues: CASRTGGSNEKLFF. CDR3 bases: TGTGCCAGCAGAACAGGGGGTTCTAATGAAAAACTGTTTTTT. Variable domain in full (rest from reference TRBV2 and TRBJ1-4): EPEVTQTPSHQVTQMGQEVILRCVPISNHLYFYWYRQILGQKVEFLVSFYNNEISEKSEIFDDQFSVERPDGSNFTLKIRSTKLEDSAMYFCASRTGGSNEKLFFGSGTQLSVL.